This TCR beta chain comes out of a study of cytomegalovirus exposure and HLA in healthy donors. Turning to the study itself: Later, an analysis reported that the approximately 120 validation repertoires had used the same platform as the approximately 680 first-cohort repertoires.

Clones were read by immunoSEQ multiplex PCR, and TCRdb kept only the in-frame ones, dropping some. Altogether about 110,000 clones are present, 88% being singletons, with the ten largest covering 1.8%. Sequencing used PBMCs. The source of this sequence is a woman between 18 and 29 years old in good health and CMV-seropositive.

CDR3 sequence (DNA): TGTGCCAGCAGTCCGAGGGGGTATGGCTACACCTTC. Encoded protein: CASSPRGYGYTF. The rearrangement uses TRBV28 and TRBJ1-2; TRBD1 is a possible D gene (6 bases). Germline CDR1 reads MDHEN; CDR2 reads SYDVKM. The CDR3 contains 12 residues. The V and J ends lost 5 bases and 5 bases respectively, with 9 bases between them.